The present entry profiles one T cell receptor beta chain with its context. This sample was taken from a study of TIL therapy for anti-PD-1-resistant metastatic lung cancer. Study-level information: Most patients had lung adenocarcinoma.

Documented time point: pre-treatment sample, taken before nivolumab and TIL therapy. The libraries were made with immunoSEQ v3. Here immunoSEQ multiplex PCR was the method, and the copy in TCRdb shows in-frame clones only, minus some. The table includes 50,000 to 70,000 clones, 55% to 75% detected once. Germline V gives CDR1 SGHRS, CDR2 YFSETQ. This CDR3 has 18 residues. The V and J ends lost 4 bases and 2 bases, in that order; junction bases with no gene match: 11. The specimen comprised blood, sampled at baseline. V usage is TRBV5-1 and J usage is TRBJ2-3; 12 positions match TRBD2. This clonotype was sampled from a person aged 25-85 years with non-small cell lung cancer. This chain's CDR3 is CASSRGLAGLSNTDTQYF. For the CDR3, the DNA is TGCGCCAGCAGCAGAGGACTAGCGGGGTTAAGCAACACAGATACGCAGTATTTT.